The present TCR beta chain was sequenced within a study of blood T cell repertoires in COVID-19 (dated by TCRdb to the early 2020s). For the study in its entirety: Collaborator samples came from the United States, Italy and Spain and covered acute and convalescent phases of COVID-19. The prospective study material was composed of cDNA or gDNA derived from T cells, B-cell-depleted T cells, or PBMCs. Subjects who had been exposed to COVID-19, were actively infected with it, or had recovered from it provided the deeply sampled blood TCRbeta repertoires that made up the dataset. The repertoires were released in a freely available public database intended as a resource for research on the immune response to SARS-CoV-2. Samples came from the ongoing ImmuneRACE study (first 160 participants) plus 1,254 subjects from 6 global collaborators. A de-identified subject ID, COVID-19 status, age in years and sex were almost always included in the sample metadata. Where available, HLA class I and class II types were taken from metadata supplied by the sample provider and were not determined by assay-based typing. Broader findings and caveats from the paper: The amount of clinical and demographic metadata varied by source and participant and was provided uncurated.

V and J are truncated by 3 bases and 3 bases respectively, leaving an intervening sequence of 9 bases. Reading from cysteine to phenylalanine, the CDR3 counts 14 amino acids. Only CDR3 DNA is held: 42 bases, read in frame from base 1. CDR1 and CDR2, per the germline V gene (reference sequence), are LNHDA and SQIVND. The immunoSEQ Assay, a bias-controlled multiplex PCR, was used to amplify TCRbeta CDR3 regions from genomic DNA. The original methods were these. The number of nucleated cells in each sample was estimated by amplification of reference gene primers within the assay. To quantify the absolute abundance of each unique TCRbeta CDR3 rearrangement, sequence reads were collapsed and filtered. Productive Simpson clonality was computed per sample as the square root of Simpson's diversity index over productive rearrangements. TCRdb took over this immuneACCESS table, retaining in-frame rearrangements with V and J assigned. Such tables are incomplete; in checked studies, under half of the missing clones stem from an unresolved V gene, and the remainder is unexplained. V and J calls and clone size follow that table, whereas D and trimming were derived from the DNA. Present in this sample are about half a million clones, 70% to 90% of which were seen just once. The biggest ten clones account for 3.2% of the sample.

Whole blood was collected in K2EDTA tubes by collaborating institutions according to the institutions' own protocols. For TCRbeta analysis, collaborators shipped samples as frozen whole blood, isolated PBMCs, or DNA extracted from either of those sample types. As concerns this clone: Its antigen remains undetermined. One base away there is no much larger clone; base qualities are not given.

The source is a human donor in a cohort sampled during active COVID-19. The specimen was peripheral blood. The chain couples TRBV19 to TRBJ1-5, with the D segment identity uncertain. CDR3 protein: CASSIAGVNQPQHF. The nucleotide sequence reads as follows: TGTGCCAGTAGTATTGCAGGCGTCAATCAGCCCCAGCATTTT.